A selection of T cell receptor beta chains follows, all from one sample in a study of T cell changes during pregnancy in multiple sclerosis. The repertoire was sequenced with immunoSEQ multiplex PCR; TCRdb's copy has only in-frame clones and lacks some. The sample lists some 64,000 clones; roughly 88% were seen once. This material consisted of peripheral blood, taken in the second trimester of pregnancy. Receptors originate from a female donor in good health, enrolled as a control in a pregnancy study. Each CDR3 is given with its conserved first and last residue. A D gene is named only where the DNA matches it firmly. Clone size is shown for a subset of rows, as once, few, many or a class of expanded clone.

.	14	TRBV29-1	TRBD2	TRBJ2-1	CSVEPAGVINEQFF	TGCAGCGTTGAACCAGCGGGAGTCATAAATGAGCAGTTCTTC
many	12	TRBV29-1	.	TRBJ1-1	CSVAGTATEAFF	TGCAGCGTCGCCGGGACTGCCACTGAAGCTTTCTTT
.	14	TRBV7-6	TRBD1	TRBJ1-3	CASSQGVSGNTIYF	TGTGCCAGCAGCCAGGGGGTTTCTGGAAACACCATATATTTT
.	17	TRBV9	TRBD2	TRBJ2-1	CASSGRLAGGNYNEQFF	TGTGCCAGCAGCGGAAGACTAGCGGGGGGTAATTACAATGAGCAGTTCTTC
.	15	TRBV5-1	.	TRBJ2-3	CASSLAAGRTDTQYF	TGCGCCAGCAGCTTGGCGGCAGGTCGCACAGATACGCAGTATTTT
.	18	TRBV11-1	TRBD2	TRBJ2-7	CASSLSRTSGGSSYEQYF	TGTGCCAGCAGCTTATCCAGGACTAGCGGGGGAAGCTCCTACGAGCAGTACTTC
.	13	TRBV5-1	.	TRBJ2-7	CASSRGYGYEQYF	TGCGCCAGCAGCCGAGGGTACGGCTACGAGCAGTACTTC
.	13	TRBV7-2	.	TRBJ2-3	CASGQPGSDTQYF	TGTGCCAGCGGTCAGCCAGGCTCAGATACGCAGTATTTT
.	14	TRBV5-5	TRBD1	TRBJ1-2	CASSAGQSIYGYTF	TGTGCCAGCAGCGCGGGACAGTCTATCTATGGCTACACCTTC
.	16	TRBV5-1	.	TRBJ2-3	CASSSRGNQFTDTQYF	TGCGCCAGCAGCTCCCGGGGGAACCAATTCACAGATACGCAGTATTTT
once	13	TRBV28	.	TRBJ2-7	CASRETGPYEQYF	TGTGCCAGCAGAGAGACTGGCCCCTACGAGCAGTACTTC
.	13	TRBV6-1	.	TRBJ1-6	CASSEGSNSPLHF	TGTGCCAGCAGTGAAGGTAGTAATTCACCCCTCCACTTT
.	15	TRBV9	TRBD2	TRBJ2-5	CASTSTLAGGETQYF	TGTGCCAGCACCAGTACCCTAGCGGGGGGTGAGACCCAGTACTTC
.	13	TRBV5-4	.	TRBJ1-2	CASSLGGGRGYTF	TGTGCCAGCAGCTTGGGGGGGGGACGGGGCTACACCTTC
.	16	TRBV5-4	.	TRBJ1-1	CASSWGRDALNTEAFF	TGTGCCAGCAGCTGGGGGCGCGACGCCTTGAACACTGAAGCTTTCTTT
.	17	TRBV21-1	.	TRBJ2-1	CASSKVDSTRKYNEQFF	TGTGCCAGCAGCAAAGTCGATAGCACTAGGAAATACAATGAGCAGTTCTTC
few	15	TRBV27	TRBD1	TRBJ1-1	CASSRSGTANTEAFF	TGTGCCAGCAGTAGATCCGGGACAGCCAACACTGAAGCTTTCTTT
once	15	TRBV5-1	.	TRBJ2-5	CASSLGTVNGETQYF	TGCGCCAGCAGCTTGGGGACAGTCAACGGAGAGACCCAGTACTTC
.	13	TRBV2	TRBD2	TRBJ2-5	CASGLAGQETQYF	TGTGCCAGCGGACTAGCGGGGCAAGAGACCCAGTACTTC
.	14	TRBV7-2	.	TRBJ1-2	CASSPSTGLYGYTF	TGTGCCAGCAGCCCTTCGACAGGCTTATATGGCTACACCTTC
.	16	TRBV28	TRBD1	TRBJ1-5	CASSFSGQGESQPQHF	TGTGCCAGCAGTTTTAGCGGACAGGGCGAGAGTCAGCCCCAGCATTTT
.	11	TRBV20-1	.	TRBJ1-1	CSAEGNTEAFF	TGCAGTGCTGAGGGAAACACTGAAGCTTTCTTT
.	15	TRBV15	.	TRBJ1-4	CATSLHSSTNEKLFF	TGTGCCACCAGCTTACACAGTTCAACTAATGAAAAACTGTTTTTT
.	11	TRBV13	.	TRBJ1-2	CASSSRLGYTF	TGTGCCAGCAGCTCAAGACTTGGCTACACCTTC
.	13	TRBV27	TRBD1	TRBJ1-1	CASGTGRYTEAFF	TGTGCCAGTGGGACAGGGCGTTACACTGAAGCTTTCTTT
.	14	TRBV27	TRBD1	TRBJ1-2	CASSLTTGSYGYTF	TGTGCCAGCAGTCTCACGACAGGGAGCTATGGCTACACCTTC
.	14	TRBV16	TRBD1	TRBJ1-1	CASSLPGGFVRAFF	TGTGCCAGCAGCCTCCCAGGGGGCTTTGTGCGAGCTTTCTTT
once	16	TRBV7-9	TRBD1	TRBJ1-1	CASSSDRGHLNTEAFF	TGTGCCAGCAGCTCGGACAGGGGACATTTGAACACTGAAGCTTTCTTT
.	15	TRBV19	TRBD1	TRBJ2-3	CASTLGQRVADTQYF	TGTGCCAGTACGTTGGGACAGAGAGTTGCAGATACGCAGTATTTT
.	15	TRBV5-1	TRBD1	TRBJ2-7	CASSHLRTGRDEQYF	TGCGCCAGCAGCCACCTCCGGACAGGTCGGGACGAGCAGTACTTC
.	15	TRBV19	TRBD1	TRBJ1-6	CASRLDRANNSPLHF	TGTGCCAGTAGATTGGACAGGGCCAATAATTCACCCCTCCACTTT
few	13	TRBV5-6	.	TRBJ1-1	CASSGDPNTEAFF	TGTGCCAGCAGCGGAGACCCGAACACTGAAGCTTTCTTT
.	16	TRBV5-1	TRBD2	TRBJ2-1	CASSGGLAGGPGEQFF	TGCGCCAGCAGCGGAGGACTAGCGGGAGGGCCCGGTGAGCAGTTCTTC
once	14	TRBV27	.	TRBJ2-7	CASSLGGNNYEQYF	TGTGCCAGCAGTTTGGGGGGAAATAACTACGAGCAGTACTTC
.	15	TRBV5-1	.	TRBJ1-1	CASSERQALSTEAFF	TGCGCCAGCAGCGAAAGACAGGCGTTAAGCACTGAAGCTTTCTTT
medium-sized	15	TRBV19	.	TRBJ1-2	CASSIRFRPNYGYTF	TGTGCCAGTAGTATCCGTTTCAGGCCTAACTATGGCTACACCTTC
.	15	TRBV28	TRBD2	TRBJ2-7	CASSFSSGSIHEQYF	TGTGCCAGCAGTTTCTCGAGCGGGAGTATCCACGAGCAGTACTTC
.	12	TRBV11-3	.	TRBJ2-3	CASSSIGGTQYF	TGTGCCAGCAGCTCAATAGGAGGTACGCAGTATTTT
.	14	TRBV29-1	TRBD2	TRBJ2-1	CSALSGSSYNEQFF	TGCAGCGCCCTTAGCGGGAGCTCCTACAATGAGCAGTTCTTC